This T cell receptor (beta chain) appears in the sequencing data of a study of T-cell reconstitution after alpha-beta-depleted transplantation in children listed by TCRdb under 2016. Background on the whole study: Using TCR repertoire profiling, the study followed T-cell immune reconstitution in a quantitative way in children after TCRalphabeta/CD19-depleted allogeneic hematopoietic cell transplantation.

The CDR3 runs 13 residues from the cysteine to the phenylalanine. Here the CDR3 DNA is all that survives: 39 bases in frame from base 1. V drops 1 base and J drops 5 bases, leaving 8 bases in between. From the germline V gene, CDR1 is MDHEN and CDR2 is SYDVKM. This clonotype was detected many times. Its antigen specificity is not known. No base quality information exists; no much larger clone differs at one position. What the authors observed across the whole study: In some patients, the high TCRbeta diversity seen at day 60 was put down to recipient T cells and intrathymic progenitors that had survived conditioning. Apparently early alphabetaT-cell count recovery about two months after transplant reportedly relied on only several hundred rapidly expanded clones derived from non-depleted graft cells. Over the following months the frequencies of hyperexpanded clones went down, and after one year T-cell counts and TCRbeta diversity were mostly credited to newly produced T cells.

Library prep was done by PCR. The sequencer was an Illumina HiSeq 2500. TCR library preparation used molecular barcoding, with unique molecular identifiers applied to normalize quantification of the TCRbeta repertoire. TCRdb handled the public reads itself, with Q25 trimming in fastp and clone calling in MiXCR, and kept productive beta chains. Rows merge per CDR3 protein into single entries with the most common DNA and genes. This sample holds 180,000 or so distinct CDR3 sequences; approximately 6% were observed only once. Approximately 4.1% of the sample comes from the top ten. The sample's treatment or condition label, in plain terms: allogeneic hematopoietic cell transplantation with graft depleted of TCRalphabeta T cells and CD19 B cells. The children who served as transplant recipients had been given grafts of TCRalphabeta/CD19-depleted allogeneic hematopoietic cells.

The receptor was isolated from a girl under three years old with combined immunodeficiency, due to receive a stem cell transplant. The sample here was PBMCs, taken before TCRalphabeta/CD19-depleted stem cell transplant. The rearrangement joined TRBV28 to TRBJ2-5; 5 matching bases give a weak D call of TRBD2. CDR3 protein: CASSLSRRETQYF. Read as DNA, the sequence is TGTGCCAGCAGTTTATCCAGGAGGGAGACCCAGTACTTC. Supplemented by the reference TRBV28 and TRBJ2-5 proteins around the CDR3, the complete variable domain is DVKVTQSSRYLVKRTGEKVFLECVQDMDHENMFWYRQDPGLGLRLIYFSYDVKMKEKGDIPEGYSVSREKKERFSLILESASTNQTSMYLCASSLSRRETQYFGPGTRLLVL.